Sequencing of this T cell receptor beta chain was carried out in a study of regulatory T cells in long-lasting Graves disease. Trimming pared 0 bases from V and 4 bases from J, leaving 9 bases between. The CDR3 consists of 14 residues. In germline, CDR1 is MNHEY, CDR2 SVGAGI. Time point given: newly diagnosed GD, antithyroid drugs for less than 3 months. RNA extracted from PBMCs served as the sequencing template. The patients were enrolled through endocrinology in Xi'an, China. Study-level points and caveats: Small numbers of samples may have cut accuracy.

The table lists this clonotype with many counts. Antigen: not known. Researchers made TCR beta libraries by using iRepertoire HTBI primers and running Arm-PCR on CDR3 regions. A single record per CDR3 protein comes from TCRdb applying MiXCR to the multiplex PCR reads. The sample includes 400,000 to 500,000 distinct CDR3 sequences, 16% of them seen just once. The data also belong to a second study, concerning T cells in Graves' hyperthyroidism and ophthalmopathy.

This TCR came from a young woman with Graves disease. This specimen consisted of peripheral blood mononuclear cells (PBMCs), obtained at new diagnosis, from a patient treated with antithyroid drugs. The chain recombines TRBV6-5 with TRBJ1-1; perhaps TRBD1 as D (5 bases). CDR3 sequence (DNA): TGTGCCAGCAGTTACTCTCCGACAGCCACTGAAGCTTTCTTT. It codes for CASSYSPTATEAFF.